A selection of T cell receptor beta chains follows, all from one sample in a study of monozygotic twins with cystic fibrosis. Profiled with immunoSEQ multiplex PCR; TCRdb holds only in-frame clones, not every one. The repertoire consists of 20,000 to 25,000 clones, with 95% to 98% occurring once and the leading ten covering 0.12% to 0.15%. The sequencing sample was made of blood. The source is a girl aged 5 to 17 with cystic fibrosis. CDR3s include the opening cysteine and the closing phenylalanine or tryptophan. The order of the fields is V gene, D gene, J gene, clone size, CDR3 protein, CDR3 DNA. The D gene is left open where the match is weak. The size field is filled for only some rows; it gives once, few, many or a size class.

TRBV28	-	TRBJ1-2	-	CASSFLNYGYTF	TGTGCCAGCAGTTTTTTGAACTATGGCTACACCTTC
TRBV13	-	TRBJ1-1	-	CASSTHQENTEAFF	TGTGCCAGCAGCACCCATCAGGAAAACACTGAAGCTTTCTTT
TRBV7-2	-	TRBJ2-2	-	CASSYTGELFF	TGTGCCAGCAGCTACACCGGGGAGCTGTTTTTT
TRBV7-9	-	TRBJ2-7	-	CASSLHRVGIRSSYEQYF	TGTGCCAGCAGCTTACACAGAGTCGGGATCCGAAGCTCCTACGAGCAGTACTTC
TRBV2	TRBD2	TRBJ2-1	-	CASSEWSGRRDEQFF	TGTGCCAGCAGTGAATGGAGCGGGAGAAGGGATGAGCAGTTCTTC
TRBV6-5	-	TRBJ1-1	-	CASSYGPGWTEAFF	TGTGCCAGCAGTTACGGCCCAGGGTGGACTGAAGCTTTCTTT
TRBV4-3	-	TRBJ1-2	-	CASSPSGSANYGYTF	TGCGCCAGCAGCCCCTCGGGATCGGCTAACTATGGCTACACCTTC
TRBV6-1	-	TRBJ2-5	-	CASSDFEKTQYF	TGTGCCAGCAGTGATTTCGAGAAGACCCAGTACTTC
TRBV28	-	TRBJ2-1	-	CASRGPNEQFF	TGTGCCAGCAGGGGGCCGAATGAGCAGTTCTTC
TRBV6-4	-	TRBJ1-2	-	CASSDRFGYGYTF	TGTGCCAGCAGTGACAGGTTTGGCTATGGCTACACCTTC
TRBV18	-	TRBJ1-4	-	CASSPFAREEDWEKLFF	TGTGCCAGCTCACCATTCGCCAGGGAGGAGGATTGGGAAAAACTGTTTTTT
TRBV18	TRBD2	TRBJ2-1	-	CASSGTSGSGYYNEQFF	TGTGCCAGCTCCGGGACTAGCGGGTCAGGTTACTACAATGAGCAGTTCTTC
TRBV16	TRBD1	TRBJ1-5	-	CASSPNTGALNQPQHF	TGTGCCAGCAGCCCCAACACAGGGGCCCTCAATCAGCCCCAGCATTTT
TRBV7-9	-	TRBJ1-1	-	CASSPRNGQTMNTEAFF	TGTGCCAGCAGCCCCCGAAATGGACAGACAATGAACACTGAAGCTTTCTTT
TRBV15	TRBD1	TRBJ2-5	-	CATSSPPTGYQETQYF	TGTGCCACCAGCAGCCCACCGACAGGGTACCAAGAGACCCAGTACTTC
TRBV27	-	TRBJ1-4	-	CASSVILNEKLFF	TGTGCCAGCAGCGTCATACTCAATGAAAAACTGTTTTTT
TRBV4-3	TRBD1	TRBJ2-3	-	CASSPRDSSTDTQYF	TGCGCCAGCAGCCCCCGGGACAGTAGCACAGATACGCAGTATTTT
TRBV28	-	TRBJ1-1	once	CATLGMGEENTEAFF	TGTGCCACCCTGGGGATGGGCGAGGAAAACACTGAAGCTTTCTTT
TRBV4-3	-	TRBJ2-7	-	CASSQDRTSSYEQYF	TGCGCCAGCAGCCAAGATCGTACGAGCTCCTACGAGCAGTACTTC
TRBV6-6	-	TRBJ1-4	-	CASSSPTGKDNEKLFF	TGTGCCAGCAGTTCGCCGACGGGAAAGGATAATGAAAAACTGTTTTTT
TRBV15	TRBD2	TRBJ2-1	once	CATSRDWASGTIYNEQFF	TGTGCCACCAGCAGAGATTGGGCTAGCGGGACCATTTACAATGAGCAGTTCTTC
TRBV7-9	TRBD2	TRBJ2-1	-	CASSLRTSGNNEQFF	TGTGCCAGCAGCTTAAGGACTAGCGGGAACAATGAGCAGTTCTTC
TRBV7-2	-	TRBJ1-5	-	CASSLGDTLNQPQHF	TGTGCCAGCAGCTTAGGGGACACCCTCAATCAGCCCCAGCATTTT
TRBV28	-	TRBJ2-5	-	CASSLLISQETQYF	TGTGCCAGCAGTCTCCTTATATCCCAAGAGACCCAGTACTTC
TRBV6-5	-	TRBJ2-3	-	CASSRLLAGTDTQYF	TGTGCCAGCAGTAGGCTCCTGGCTGGGACAGATACGCAGTATTTT
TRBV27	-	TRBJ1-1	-	CASSLRPGNTEAFF	TGTGCCAGCAGTTTACGGCCAGGGAACACTGAAGCTTTCTTT
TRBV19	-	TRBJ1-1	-	CASSQGTEAFF	TGTGCCAGTAGTCAGGGCACTGAAGCTTTCTTT
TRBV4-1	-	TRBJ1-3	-	CASSQPRSSGNTIYF	TGCGCCAGCAGCCAGCCTCGGAGCTCTGGAAACACCATATATTTT